The 20 T cell receptor beta chains in this list originate from one sample, sequenced in a study of blood T cells in healthy people across ages. A second PCR of roughly 7 to 11 cycles used a sample-barcoded 5' primer and a J-beta primer mix. TCRdb itself ran the 5' RACE reads through MiXCR, one entry per CDR3 protein. The sample carries hundreds of thousands of distinct CDR3 sequences, about 48% recorded once. The sequenced material came from blood. All receptors derive from a young man in good health.

This clonotype was seen a few times. This chain connects TRBV6-1 to TRBJ2-5; D not resolved. The CDR3 runs 12 residues. Germline CDR1 MNHNS, CDR2 SASEGT. Trimming stripped 0 bases from V and 6 bases from J, with 5 bases between. CDR3 region: CASSEARQTQYF. In DNA form, the CDR3 reads TGTGCCAGCAGTGAAGCACGTCAGACCCAGTACTTC.

This chain joins TRBV4-1 and TRBJ2-1; a possible D gene is TRBD1 (5 bases). From germline, CDR1 is MGHRA and CDR2 YSYEKL. V shed 1 base and J shed 9 bases, with 10 bases lying between them. There are 13 residues in the CDR3. CDR3: CASSQGRAAEQFF. The CDR3 DNA sequence: TGCGCCAGCAGCCAAGGCAGGGCAGCTGAGCAGTTCTTC.

The chain recombines TRBV29-1 with TRBJ2-7; a weak D match, TRBD2 (5 bases). V shed 0 bases and J shed 5 bases, with 20 bases lying between them. From germline, CDR1 is SQVTM and CDR2 ANQGSEA. The CDR3 consists of 16 residues. The CDR3 here is CSVEDRSGWVLNEQYF. The CDR3 DNA follows: TGCAGCGTTGAAGATCGGTCGGGGTGGGTCTTAAACGAGCAGTACTTC.

This clonotype has a handful of counts. The chain carries TRBV27 and TRBJ1-4; 9 bases are a match to TRBD1. Germline V gene sequence: CDR1 MNHEY, CDR2 SMNVEV (reference sequence). The CDR3 is made up of 14 amino acids. J gave up 10 bases and V 3 bases, and 6 bases lay outside the gene matches. The CDR3, as DNA: TGTGCCAGCAGTTTGGCGGGACAGGGAGGAAAACTGTTTTTT. Amino acid sequence: CASSLAGQGGKLFF.

This clonotype was detected only a few times. The gene calls are TRBV7-9 and TRBJ2-7; TRBD2 matches at 13 bases. The CDR3 totals 17 residues. The junction had 7 bases not matched to a gene; V was cut back by 5 bases and J by 0 bases. The germline gives CDR1 SEHNR, CDR2 FQNEAQ (reference sequence). CDR3 sequence: CASSLGLAGDSSYEQYF. The CDR3 DNA reads TGTGCCAGCAGCCTAGGACTAGCGGGGGATAGCTCCTACGAGCAGTACTTC.

As concerns this clonotype: The junction departs from the called germline gene at one end, perhaps through a read error. V and J are TRBV6-2 or TRBV6-3 and TRBJ2-1; D is uncertain. The CDR3 spans 14 residues. Germline V gene lookup returns CDR1 MNHEY and CDR2 SVGEGT. The chain's CDR3 is CASGYGVESNEQFF. CDR3 DNA: TGTGCCAGCGGTTATGGGGTAGAAAGTAATGAGCAGTTCTTC.

The V and J genes are TRBV7-9 and TRBJ1-1; weak D call: TRBD1 (5 bases). The CDR3 extends over 14 amino acids. V lost 5 bases to trimming and J lost 0 bases, with 10 bases between them. CDR1 is SEHNR and CDR2 is FQNEAQ in the germline V gene (reference sequence). The CDR3 loop reads CASSRVGVNTEAFF. CDR3 nucleotides: TGTGCCAGCAGCCGAGTGGGGGTGAACACTGAAGCTTTCTTT. Full variable domain (remainder filled in from reference TRBV7-9 and TRBJ1-1): DTGVSQNPRHKITKRGQNVTFRCDPISEHNRLYWYRQTLGQGPEFLTYFQNEAQLEKSRLLSDRFSAERPKGSFSTLEIQRTEQGDSAMYLCASSRVGVNTEAFFGQGTRLTVV.

The rearrangement links TRBV6-6 to TRBJ1-2; TRBD1 agrees at 7 bases. V shed 5 bases, J shed 13 bases, and the junction held 10 bases outside the gene matches. CDR1 is MNHNY, CDR2 SVGAGI, per germline (reference sequence). The CDR3 totals 12 residues. The CDR3 reads CASSPRQGIFTF. CDR3 in DNA: TGTGCCAGCAGTCCCAGACAGGGTATCTTCACCTTC.

The genes are TRBV5-1 and TRBJ1-1, with D unclear. V lost 4 bases to trimming and J lost 4 bases, with 17 bases between them. Germline CDR1 reads SGHRS; CDR2 reads YFSETQ. The CDR3 is 15 amino acids. CDR3 residues: CASSADGLGSTEAFF. The CDR3 DNA follows: TGCGCCAGCAGCGCGGATGGACTGGGGAGCACTGAAGCTTTCTTT.

The rearrangement joins TRBV20-1 to TRBJ2-5, with D unresolved. V gave up 0 bases and J gave up 3 bases, with 11 bases separating them. The CDR3 is made up of 14 amino acids. Germline-derived CDR1 and CDR2 are DFQATT and SNEGSKA (reference sequence). CDR3 sequence (DNA): TGCAGTGCTAGAGATCGAAGGGTTGAAGAGACCCAGTACTTC. Translated: CSARDRRVEETQYF.

J is TRBJ1-6 and V is TRBV6-5; D is perhaps TRBD1 (5 bases). Germline V gene sequence: CDR1 MNHEY, CDR2 SVGAGI. The CDR3 totals 14 residues. V was pared by 5 bases and J by 7 bases, with 12 bases between. Here the CDR3 reads CASSPQGWNSPLHF. The CDR3, as DNA: TGTGCCAGCAGTCCTCAGGGATGGAATTCACCCCTCCACTTT.

The chain combines TRBV5-1 with TRBJ1-1; 7 bases align to TRBD1. CDR1 and CDR2 from the germline V gene are SGHRS and YFSETQ. This CDR3 region has 13 residues. V gave up 4 bases and J gave up 3 bases; unmatched junction bases: 3. The CDR3 sequence is CASSTTGDTEAFF. The CDR3 DNA is TGCGCCAGCAGCACAACAGGGGACACTGAAGCTTTCTTT. The whole variable domain, remainder taken from reference TRBV5-1 and TRBJ1-1, is KAGVTQTPRYLIKTRGQQVTLSCSPISGHRSVSWYQQTPGQGLQFLFEYFSETQRNKGNFPGRFSGRQFSNSRSEMNVSTLELGDSALYLCASSTTGDTEAFFGQGTRLTVV.

V gene TRBV20-1 combines with J gene TRBJ2-3; 12 positions agree with TRBD2. The CDR3 consists of 16 residues. Losses at the gene ends were 6 bases for V and 5 bases for J; bases not matched to a gene: 12. Germline V gene lookup returns CDR1 DFQATT and CDR2 SNEGSKA (reference sequence). The CDR3, as DNA: TGCAGTGCCCCTACGACTAGCGGGGGTTTTAAAGATACGCAGTATTTT. Its translation: CSAPTTSGGFKDTQYF.

This clonotype was detected many times. The genes are TRBV7-2 and TRBJ2-5; 10 bases are shared with TRBD2. The CDR3 is 15 amino acids. The ends lost 3 bases at V and 5 bases at J; junction bases unmatched: 6. Germline-derived CDR1 and CDR2 are SGHTA and FQGNSA. The CDR3 DNA reads TGTGCCAGCAGCTTGGGAGCGGGGGGGCGTGAGACCCAGTACTTC. Residues: CASSLGAGGRETQYF. Drawing the rest from reference TRBV7-2 and TRBJ2-5, the complete variable domain is GAGVSQSPSNKVTEKGKDVELRCDPISGHTALYWYRQSLGQGLEFLIYFQGNSAPDKSGLPSDRFSAERTGGSVSTLTIQRTQQEDSAVYLCASSLGAGGRETQYFGPGTRLLVL.

J is TRBJ1-5 and V is TRBV7-2, with 8 bases aligning to TRBD1. The ends lost 5 bases at V and 2 bases at J; junction bases unmatched: 8. This CDR3 spans 16 amino acids. The germline V gene has CDR1 SGHTA and CDR2 FQGNSA. The CDR3 protein is CASSITGTGGNQPQHF. The DNA for the CDR3 is TGTGCCAGCAGCATAACTGGGACAGGAGGCAATCAGCCCCAGCATTTT.

The chain combines TRBV29-1 with TRBJ1-2, with 8 bases aligning to TRBD1. V shed 0 bases and J 2 bases; nucleotides not matched to a gene: 5. This CDR3 is 15 amino acids long. Germline CDR1 SQVTM, CDR2 ANQGSEA. For the CDR3, the DNA is TGCAGCGTTGAAGACAGGGGGCGCGGGAACTATGGCTACACCTTC. Translated, it gives CSVEDRGRGNYGYTF.

The rearrangement uses TRBV4-2 and TRBJ2-1, with a possible D match to TRBD2 (7 bases). The CDR3 totals 17 residues. Germline values: CDR1 LGHNA, CDR2 YNFKEQ. V lost 0 bases, J lost 2 bases, and 14 bases lay in between. CDR3 in amino acids: CASSQDDEGGAYNEQFF. In nucleotides, the CDR3 is TGTGCCAGCAGCCAAGACGACGAGGGGGGGGCCTACAATGAGCAGTTCTTC.

This clonotype was counted only a few times. CDR3 coding DNA: TGTGCCAGCTCCCGGACAGGGGACTACGAGCAGTACTTC. This translates into CASSRTGDYEQYF. V usage is TRBV6-1 and J usage is TRBJ2-7, with 9 bases that match TRBD1. The CDR3 is 13 amino acids. V gave up 8 bases and J gave up 3 bases; unmatched junction bases: 5. Per the germline V gene, CDR1 is MNHNS and CDR2 is SASEGT.

The chain uses TRBV2 and TRBJ1-1, with TRBD1 identical over 7 bases. Germline V gene sequence: CDR1 SNHLY, CDR2 FYNNEI. There are 14 residues in the CDR3. J lost 0 bases, V lost 7 bases, and 5 bases had no gene match. CDR3 region: CASTDRDMNTEAFF. Here the CDR3 DNA reads TGTGCCAGCACCGACAGGGATATGAACACTGAAGCTTTCTTT. The variable domain in full, completed from reference TRBV2 and TRBJ1-1, reads EPEVTQTPSHQVTQMGQEVILRCVPISNHLYFYWYRQILGQKVEFLVSFYNNEISEKSEIFDDQFSVERPDGSNFTLKIRSTKLEDSAMYFCASTDRDMNTEAFFGQGTRLTVV.

This clonotype came up many times. This rearrangement joins TRBV12-3 or TRBV12-4 to TRBJ2-6; D is perhaps TRBD2 (6 bases). The ends were cut back, 3 bases at V and 0 bases at J, with 12 bases in the middle. The CDR3 covers 17 residues. CDR3 in DNA: TGTGCCAGCAGTTTGCAGGGAGGTTTCTCTGGGGCCAACGTCCTGACTTTC. It encodes CASSLQGGFSGANVLTF.